What follows is one T cell receptor beta chain and its context. This record comes from a study of blood T cell repertoires in COVID-19. Sequenced by immunoSEQ multiplex PCR; TCRdb stores in-frame clones only, minus some. Here the sample spans about 360,000 clones, approximately 86% being singletons. This clonotype originated in a woman aged 60-75 years with COVID-19, enrolled during active disease. Sequenced material: peripheral blood.

This CDR3 is CASSPPGQGVGNTEAFF. The CDR3 DNA reads TGTGCCAGCTCACCGCCGGGACAGGGGGTCGGGAACACTGAAGCTTTCTTT. The J gene is TRBJ1-1, the V gene TRBV18, with 11 positions matching TRBD1. The CDR3 contains 17 residues. Trimming removed 3 bases from V and 1 base from J; junction bases left unmatched: 7. In germline, CDR1 is KGHSH, CDR2 LQKENI.